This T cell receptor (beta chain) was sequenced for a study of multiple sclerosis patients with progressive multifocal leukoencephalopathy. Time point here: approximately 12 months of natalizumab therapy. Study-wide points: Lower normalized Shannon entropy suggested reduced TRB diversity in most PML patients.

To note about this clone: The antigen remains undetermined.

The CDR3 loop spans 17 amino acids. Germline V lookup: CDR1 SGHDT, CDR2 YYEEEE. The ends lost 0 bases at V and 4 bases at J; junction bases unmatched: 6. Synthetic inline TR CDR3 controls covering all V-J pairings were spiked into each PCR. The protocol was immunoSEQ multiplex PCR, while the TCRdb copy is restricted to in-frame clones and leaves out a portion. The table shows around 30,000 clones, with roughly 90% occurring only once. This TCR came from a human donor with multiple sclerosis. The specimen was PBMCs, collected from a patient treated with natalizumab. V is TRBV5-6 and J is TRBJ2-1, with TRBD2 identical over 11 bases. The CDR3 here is CASSLALSSGGYNEQFF. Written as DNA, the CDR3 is TGTGCCAGCAGCTTGGCCCTGTCTAGCGGGGGGTACAATGAGCAGTTCTTC.